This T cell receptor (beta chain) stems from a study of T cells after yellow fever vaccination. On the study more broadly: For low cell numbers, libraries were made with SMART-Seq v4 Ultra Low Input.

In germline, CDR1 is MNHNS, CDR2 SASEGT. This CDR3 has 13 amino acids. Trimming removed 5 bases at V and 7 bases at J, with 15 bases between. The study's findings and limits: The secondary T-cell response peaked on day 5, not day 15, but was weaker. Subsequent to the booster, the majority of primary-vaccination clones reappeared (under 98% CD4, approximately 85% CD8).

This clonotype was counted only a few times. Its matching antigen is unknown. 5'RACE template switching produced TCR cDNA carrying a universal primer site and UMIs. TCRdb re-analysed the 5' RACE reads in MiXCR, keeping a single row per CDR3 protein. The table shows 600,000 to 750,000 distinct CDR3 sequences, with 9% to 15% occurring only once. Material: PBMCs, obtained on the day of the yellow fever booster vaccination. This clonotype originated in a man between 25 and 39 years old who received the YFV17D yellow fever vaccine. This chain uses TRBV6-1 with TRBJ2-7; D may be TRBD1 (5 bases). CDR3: CASSLGQRQEQYF. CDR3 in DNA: TGTGCCAGCAGTCTAGGCCAGCGACAGGAGCAGTACTTC.